These 28 T cell receptor beta chains were all obtained from the same sample, sequenced in a study of early T cells in non-severe SARS-CoV-2 infection. Using its own MiXCR run on the 5' RACE reads, TCRdb lists one record per CDR3 protein. This sample has tens of thousands of distinct CDR3 sequences, with over 5% found just once. Sequenced input: whole blood. Receptors were obtained from an adult who was a healthcare worker with PCR-confirmed SARS-CoV-2 infection or an uninfected control (not recorded which).

This clonotype was observed at least ten times. The chain is built from TRBV18 and TRBJ2-7; D is uncertain. The CDR3 consists of 14 residues. The germline gives CDR1 KGHSH, CDR2 LQKENI. The germline V and J ends were trimmed by 3 bases and 4 bases, with 13 bases remaining between them. Here the CDR3 reads CASSPASQGYEQYF. For the CDR3, the DNA is TGTGCCAGCTCACCGGCCAGTCAAGGGTACGAGCAGTACTTC.

This chain uses TRBV6-6 with TRBJ2-1; 7 nucleotides line up with TRBD1. The trim removed 2 bases at V and 2 bases at J, leaving 3 bases unmatched. Germline CDR1 MNHNY, CDR2 SVGAGI (reference sequence). This CDR3 region has 15 residues. CDR3 protein: CASSYDRVAYNEQFF. In nucleotides, the CDR3 is TGTGCCAGCAGTTACGACAGGGTGGCCTACAATGAGCAGTTCTTC.

This clonotype has just a few counts. An end of the junction does not agree with germline; a read error may underlie this. This rearrangement joins TRBV29-1 to TRBJ2-2, with D uncertain. The CDR3 extends over 12 amino acids. Germline assignment: CDR1 SQVTM and CDR2 ANQGSEA. The CDR3 DNA is TGCAGCGTCGAAGATCGCACCGGGGAGCTGTTTTTT. This gives the protein CSVEDRTGELFF.

This clonotype has ten or more counts. The chain uses TRBV28 and TRBJ1-2; 9 positions match TRBD1. This CDR3 has 13 amino acids. The germline gives CDR1 MDHEN, CDR2 SYDVKM. The V segment lost 6 bases and the J segment 7 bases; nucleotides outside the gene matches: 6. The DNA for the CDR3 is TGTGCCAGCAGCCGCACAGGGGGCGGTGGCTACACCTTC. As protein: CASSRTGGGGYTF.

This clonotype has a count of ten or more. The J gene is TRBJ2-2, the V gene TRBV12-3 or TRBV12-4, with D uncertain. This CDR3 has 15 amino acids. V lost 6 bases and J 0 bases, leaving 11 bases between the germline ends. CDR3 sequence reads: CASSIKDANTGELFF. The CDR3 DNA reads TGTGCCAGCAGCATAAAAGATGCGAACACCGGGGAGCTGTTTTTT.

The chain carries TRBV9 and TRBJ2-3; a possible D gene is TRBD2 (6 bases). The CDR3 runs to 15 residues. Between the trimmed V and J ends, which lost 4 bases and 3 bases, there was a span of 15 bases. Germline CDR1 SGDLS, CDR2 YYNGEE. CDR3 nucleotide sequence: TGTGCCAGCAGCAAAACCAGCGGGTTTACAGATACGCAGTATTTT. It translates to CASSKTSGFTDTQYF. Full variable domain (outside the CDR3, taken from reference TRBV9 and TRBJ2-3): DSGVTQTPKHLITATGQRVTLRCSPRSGDLSVYWYQQSLDQGLQFLIQYYNGEERAKGNILERFSAQQFPDLHSELNLSSLELGDSALYFCASSKTSGFTDTQYFGPGTRLTVL.

There are a few counts of this clonotype. The genes are TRBV6-5 and TRBJ1-1, with 9 nucleotides matching TRBD1. CDR1 and CDR2 from the germline V gene are MNHEY and SVGAGI. V lost 7 bases, J lost 2 bases, and 5 bases stayed unmatched. CDR3 length: 14 residues. CDR3 region: CASTRDRANTEAFF. The CDR3 coding sequence is TGTGCCAGCACCCGGGACAGGGCTAACACTGAAGCTTTCTTT.

This clonotype appeared a few times. This chain links TRBV10-1 with TRBJ2-1, with 10 nucleotides matching TRBD2. The CDR3 runs 16 residues. The ends lost 8 bases at V and 5 bases at J; junction bases unmatched: 12. From germline, CDR1 is WNHNN and CDR2 SYGVQD (reference sequence). The CDR3 is CASSIIAGGQDNEQFF. CDR3 coding DNA: TGCGCCAGCTCGATTATAGCGGGGGGACAAGACAATGAGCAGTTCTTC.

Only a few counts were recorded for this clonotype. The rearrangement uses TRBV27 and TRBJ2-5, with 7 bases lining up with TRBD1. Germline values: CDR1 MNHEY, CDR2 SMNVEV (reference sequence). CDR3 length equals 15 residues. Losses at the gene ends were 3 bases for V and 9 bases for J; bases not matched to a gene: 13. Here the CDR3 DNA reads TGTGCCAGCAGTTTCACAGGGGCCATAAAAGGGGCCCAGTACTTC. It yields the protein CASSFTGAIKGAQYF.

This clonotype occurred a few times. The gene calls are TRBV7-2 and TRBJ2-2; D is undetermined. The CDR3 has 15 amino acids. V lost 1 base, J lost 5 bases, and 11 bases lay in between. Germline assignment: CDR1 SGHTA and CDR2 FQGNSA. For the CDR3, the DNA is TGTGCCAGCAGCTTAGACGTGGCGGAGACCGGGGAGCTGTTTTTT. This codes for CASSLDVAETGELFF.

This clonotype showed up many times. The chain links TRBV13 to TRBJ1-2, with D possibly being TRBD1 (6 bases). CDR3 size: 19 residues. Germline-derived CDR1 and CDR2 are PRHDT and FYEKMQ (reference sequence). Trimming took 1 base from V and 2 from J, leaving 23 bases between them. CDR3 in amino acids: CASSLDEMQGKTLNYGYTF. As DNA, the CDR3 is TGTGCCAGCAGCTTAGATGAGATGCAGGGGAAAACATTGAACTATGGCTACACCTTC.

V is TRBV5-1 and J is TRBJ2-5, with TRBD2 matching 9 bases. The V and J ends lost 7 bases and 1 base, in that order; junction bases with no gene match: 2. The germline gives CDR1 SGHRS, CDR2 YFSETQ. The CDR3 sequence is 13 residues long. The CDR3, as DNA: TGCGCCAGCCAGCGGGGGGTCCAAGAGACCCAGTACTTC. It yields the protein CASQRGVQETQYF.

This clonotype was detected many times. The genes are TRBV20-1 and TRBJ1-1, with D hard to call. Germline V gene sequence: CDR1 DFQATT, CDR2 SNEGSKA (reference sequence). This CDR3 region has 12 residues. Trimming cost V 0 bases and J 1 base, with 3 bases left between them. The DNA for the CDR3 is TGCAGTGCTAGAGACAGGAACACTGAAGCTTTCTTT. It specifies CSARDRNTEAFF.

In this sample, this clonotype turned up a few times. V gene TRBV29-1 combines with J gene TRBJ2-1; TRBD2 might be the D (5 bases). This CDR3 contains 12 residues. V lost 6 bases and J lost 4, with 10 bases in between. Germline CDR1 is SQVTM and CDR2 is ANQGSEA. This CDR3 reads CSVITRYNEQFF. CDR3 in DNA: TGCAGCGTAATCACTAGATACAATGAGCAGTTCTTC.

This clonotype has at least ten counts. V and J are TRBV7-2 and TRBJ2-3; 7 nucleotides match TRBD1. The V segment lost 1 base and the J segment 5 bases; nucleotides outside the gene matches: 6. The CDR3 covers 15 residues. Germline V gene data show CDR1 as SGHTA and CDR2 as FQGNSA. The DNA of the CDR3 is TGTGCCAGCAGCTTAGACAGGGGAAATCGAGATACGCAGTATTTT. Translated: CASSLDRGNRDTQYF.

This clonotype was counted many times. V usage is TRBV30 and J usage is TRBJ2-7; the D is unclear. Deletions cut 0 bases from V and 6 bases from J, with 9 bases between. The CDR3 has 12 amino acids. CDR1 is GTSNPN, CDR2 SVGIG, per germline (reference sequence). CDR3 nucleotides: TGTGCCTGGAGTGTACTAAGGTCCGAGCAGTACTTC. This translates into CAWSVLRSEQYF.

This clonotype has more than one count but fewer than ten. The chain carries TRBV7-9 and TRBJ2-7; TRBD1 is a possible D gene (5 bases). The CDR3 runs to 13 residues. Germline V gene lookup returns CDR1 SEHNR and CDR2 FQNEAQ (reference sequence). V was trimmed by 4 bases and J by 1 base, leaving 8 bases between them. CDR3 DNA: TGTGCCAGCAGCTCGACAGCTTCCTACGAGCAGTACTTC. Encoded protein: CASSSTASYEQYF. The whole variable domain, remainder taken from reference TRBV7-9 and TRBJ2-7, is DTGVSQNPRHKITKRGQNVTFRCDPISEHNRLYWYRQTLGQGPEFLTYFQNEAQLEKSRLLSDRFSAERPKGSFSTLEIQRTEQGDSAMYLCASSSTASYEQYFGPGTRLTVT.

The J gene is TRBJ2-3, the V gene TRBV7-2; 9 nucleotides align to TRBD2. The V segment lost 1 base and the J segment 3 bases; nucleotides outside the gene matches: 5. The CDR3 covers 16 residues. Germline V gene data show CDR1 as SGHTA and CDR2 as FQGNSA. The CDR3 DNA follows: TGTGCCAGCAGCTTAGAGGGCGGGGGGGTGACAGATACGCAGTATTTT. Residues: CASSLEGGGVTDTQYF. Drawing the rest from reference TRBV7-2 and TRBJ2-3, the complete variable domain is GAGVSQSPSNKVTEKGKDVELRCDPISGHTALYWYRQSLGQGLEFLIYFQGNSAPDKSGLPSDRFSAERTGGSVSTLTIQRTQQEDSAVYLCASSLEGGGVTDTQYFGPGTRLTVL.

Ten or more counts support this clonotype. The chain recombines TRBV20-1 with TRBJ2-3; 9 positions match TRBD2. V shed 0 bases and J 5 bases; nucleotides not matched to a gene: 6. CDR3 length: 15 amino acids. Germline V gives CDR1 DFQATT, CDR2 SNEGSKA (reference sequence). CDR3 sequence (DNA): TGCAGTGCTAGAGATCCAGCGGGAGGAGTAGATACGCAGTATTTT. It yields the protein CSARDPAGGVDTQYF.

This clonotype was seen at least ten times. The V and J genes are TRBV7-9 and TRBJ2-3; 11 nucleotides line up with TRBD1. V shed 8 bases and J 4 bases; nucleotides not matched to a gene: 5. This CDR3 region has 14 residues. The germline V gene has CDR1 SEHNR and CDR2 FQNEAQ (reference sequence). CDR3 sequence (DNA): TGTGCCAGCCCGGAGGACAGGGGGCCAGATACGCAGTATTTT. This gives the protein CASPEDRGPDTQYF.

This clonotype was seen repeatedly, ten times or more. It is unclear where the CDR3 begins or ends on the DNA, so no DNA is shown, and the CDR3 is as TCRdb lists it. The genes are TRBV7-9 and TRBJ2-1; the table's D gene call, TRBD1, was not cross checked with the DNA. The CDR3 contains 13 residues when both ends are counted. Germline assignment: CDR1 SEHNR and CDR2 FQNEAQ (reference sequence). CDR3 protein: CASSVAQGAESFF.

The sample holds many counts of this clonotype. The chain uses TRBV4-3 and TRBJ2-5, with D maybe TRBD2 (6 bases). The CDR3 is 14 amino acids. With 4 bases removed from V and 5 bases from J, the gap between germline ends came to 14 bases. Germline lookup yields CDR1 LGHNA and CDR2 YSLEER. The CDR3: CASSLRRGGETQYF. The CDR3 nucleotides read TGCGCCAGCAGCCTCCGACGTGGAGGGGAGACCCAGTACTTC.

This clonotype was found a few times. V is TRBV10-1 and J is TRBJ2-2, with 8 positions matching TRBD1. The CDR3 is 15 amino acids. The germline CDR1 and CDR2 sequences are WNHNN and SYGVQD (reference sequence). V lost 3 bases and J lost 6; bases outside the gene matches: 6. The CDR3 sequence: CASSEGQGNAGELFF. In nucleotides, the CDR3 is TGCGCCAGCAGTGAAGGACAGGGAAATGCCGGGGAGCTGTTTTTT.

Only a few counts were recorded for this clonotype. The V gene is TRBV7-9, the J gene TRBJ2-7; D is unresolved. Germline CDR1 reads SEHNR; CDR2 reads FQNEAQ (reference sequence). The CDR3 extends over 14 amino acids. V lost 5 bases, J lost 0 bases, and 11 bases lay in between. CDR3 amino acids: CASSPDMSSYEQYF. The CDR3 DNA reads as TGTGCCAGCAGCCCCGACATGAGCTCCTACGAGCAGTACTTC.

This clonotype was picked up a small number of times. The chain combines TRBV29-1 with TRBJ1-5; D remains ambiguous. The CDR3 totals 12 residues. The germline V gene encodes CDR1 SQVTM and CDR2 ANQGSEA. V was clipped by 7 bases and J by 0 bases, with 7 bases between them. The DNA of the CDR3 is TGCAGCGCGAGGGATAGCAATCAGCCCCAGCATTTT. It translates to CSARDSNQPQHF.

The rearrangement uses TRBV6-5 and TRBJ1-1, with D uncertain. This CDR3 comprises 12 residues. Trimming stripped 2 bases from V and 7 bases from J, with 8 bases between. CDR1 and CDR2 from the germline V gene are MNHEY and SVGAGI. The CDR3 sequence is CASSYPRGEAFF. The CDR3 DNA reads as TGTGCCAGCAGTTACCCCCGGGGTGAAGCTTTCTTT.

In this sample, this clonotype turned up a few times. The chain has TRBV2 and TRBJ2-7; D not resolved. Trimming cost V 4 bases and J 6 bases, with 4 bases left between them. Germline V gene sequence: CDR1 SNHLY, CDR2 FYNNEI. This CDR3 comprises 10 residues. CDR3 DNA sequence: TGTGCCAGCAGTGTGGTCGAGCAGTACTTC. Protein product: CASSVVEQYF.

This clonotype was detected ten times or more. The gene calls are TRBV6-2 or TRBV6-3 and TRBJ2-1, with 11 bases fitting TRBD2. The CDR3 is 14 amino acids. The germline gives CDR1 MNHEY, CDR2 SVGEGT. V lost 8 bases to trimming and J lost 8 bases; unmatched junction nucleotides: 8. The CDR3 loop reads CASRTSGSHHEQFF. DNA for the CDR3: TGTGCCAGCCGAACTAGCGGGAGTCACCATGAGCAGTTCTTC.